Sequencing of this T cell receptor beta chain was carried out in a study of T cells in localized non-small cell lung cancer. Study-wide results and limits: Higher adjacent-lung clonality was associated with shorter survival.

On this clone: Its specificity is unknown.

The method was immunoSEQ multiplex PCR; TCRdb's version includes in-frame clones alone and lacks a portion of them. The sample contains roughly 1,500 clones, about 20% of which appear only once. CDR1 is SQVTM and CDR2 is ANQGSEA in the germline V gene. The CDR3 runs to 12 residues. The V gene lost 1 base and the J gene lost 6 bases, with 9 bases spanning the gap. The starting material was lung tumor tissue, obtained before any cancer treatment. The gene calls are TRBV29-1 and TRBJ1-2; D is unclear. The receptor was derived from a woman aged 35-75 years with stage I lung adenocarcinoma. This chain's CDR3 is CSVEGGRHGYTF. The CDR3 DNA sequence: TGCAGCGTTGAAGGAGGGAGGCATGGCTACACCTTC. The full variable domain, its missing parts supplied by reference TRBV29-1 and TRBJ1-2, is SAVISQKPSRDICQRGTSLTIQCQVDSQVTMMFWYRQQPGQSLTLIATANQGSEATYESGFVIDKFPISRPNLTFSTLTVSNMSPEDSSIYLCSVEGGRHGYTFGSGTRLTVV.